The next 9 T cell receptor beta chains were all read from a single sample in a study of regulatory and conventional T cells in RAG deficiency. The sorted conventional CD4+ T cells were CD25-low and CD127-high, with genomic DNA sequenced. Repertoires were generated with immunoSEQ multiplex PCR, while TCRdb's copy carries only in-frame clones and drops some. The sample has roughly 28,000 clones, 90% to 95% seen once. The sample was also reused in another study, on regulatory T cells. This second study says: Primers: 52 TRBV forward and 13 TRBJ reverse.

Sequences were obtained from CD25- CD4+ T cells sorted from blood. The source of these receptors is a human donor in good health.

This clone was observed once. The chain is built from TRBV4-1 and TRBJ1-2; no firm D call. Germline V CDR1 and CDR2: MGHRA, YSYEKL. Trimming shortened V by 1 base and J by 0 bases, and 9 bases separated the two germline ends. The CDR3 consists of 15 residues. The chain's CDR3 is CASSQVVAANYGYTF. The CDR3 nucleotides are TGCGCCAGCAGCCAAGTGGTGGCAGCTAACTATGGCTACACCTTC.

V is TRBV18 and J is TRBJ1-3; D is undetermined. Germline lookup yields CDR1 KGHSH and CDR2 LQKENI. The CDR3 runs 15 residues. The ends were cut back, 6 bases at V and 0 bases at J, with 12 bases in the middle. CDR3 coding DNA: TGTGCCAGCTCCCCGGGGTCCGACTCTGGAAACACCATATATTTT. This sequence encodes CASSPGSDSGNTIYF.

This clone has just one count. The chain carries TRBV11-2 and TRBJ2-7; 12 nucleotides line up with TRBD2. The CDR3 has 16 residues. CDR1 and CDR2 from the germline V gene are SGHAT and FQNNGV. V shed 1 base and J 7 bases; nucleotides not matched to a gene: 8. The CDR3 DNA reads TGTGCCAGCAGCTTAGGGCTAGCGGGGGGGCGTCGGGAGCAGTACTTC. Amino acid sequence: CASSLGLAGGRREQYF.

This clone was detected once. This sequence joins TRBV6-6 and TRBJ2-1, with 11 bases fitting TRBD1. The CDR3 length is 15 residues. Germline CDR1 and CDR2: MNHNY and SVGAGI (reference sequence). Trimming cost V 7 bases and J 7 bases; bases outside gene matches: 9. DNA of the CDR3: TGTGCCAGCATAAAAGGGACAGGGGGTAAGAATGAGCAGTTCTTC. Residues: CASIKGTGGKNEQFF.

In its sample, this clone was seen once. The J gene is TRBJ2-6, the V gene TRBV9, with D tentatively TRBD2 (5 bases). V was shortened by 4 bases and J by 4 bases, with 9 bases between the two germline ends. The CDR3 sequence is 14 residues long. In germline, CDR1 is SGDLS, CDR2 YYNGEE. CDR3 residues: CASSPRVGANVLTF. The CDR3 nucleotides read TGTGCCAGCAGCCCGCGGGTCGGGGCCAACGTCCTGACTTTC.

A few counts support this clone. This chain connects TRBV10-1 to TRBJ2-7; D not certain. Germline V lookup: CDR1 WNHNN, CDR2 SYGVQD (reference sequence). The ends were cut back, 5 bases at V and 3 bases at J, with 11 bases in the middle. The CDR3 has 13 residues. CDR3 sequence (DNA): TGCGCCAGCAGTCCGCGTCTAGGCTACGAGCAGTACTTC. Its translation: CASSPRLGYEQYF.

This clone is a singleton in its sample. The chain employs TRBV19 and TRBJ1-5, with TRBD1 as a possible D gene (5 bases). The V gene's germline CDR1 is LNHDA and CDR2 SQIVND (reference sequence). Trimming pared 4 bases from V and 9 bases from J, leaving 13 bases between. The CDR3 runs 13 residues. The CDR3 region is CASSKAGLGPQHF. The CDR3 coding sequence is TGTGCCAGTAGTAAAGCGGGGCTTGGGCCCCAGCATTTT. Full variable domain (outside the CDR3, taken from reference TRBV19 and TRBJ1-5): DGGITQSPKYLFRKEGQNVTLSCEQNLNHDAMYWYRQDPGQGLRLIYYSQIVNDFQKGDIAEGYSVSREKKESFPLTVTSAQKNPTAFYLCASSKAGLGPQHFGDGTRLSIL.

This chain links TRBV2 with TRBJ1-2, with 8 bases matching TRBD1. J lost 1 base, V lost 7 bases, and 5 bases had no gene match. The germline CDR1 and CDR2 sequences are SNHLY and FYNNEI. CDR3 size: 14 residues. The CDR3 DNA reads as TGTGCCAGCACCCGGGACAGGATTAACTATGGCTACACCTTC. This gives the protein CASTRDRINYGYTF.

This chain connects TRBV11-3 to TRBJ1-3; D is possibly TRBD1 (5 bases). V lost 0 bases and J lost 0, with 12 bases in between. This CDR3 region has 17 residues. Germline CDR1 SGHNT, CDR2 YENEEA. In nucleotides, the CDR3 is TGTGCCAGCAGCTTAGACGGGGGACCTAGCTCTGGAAACACCATATATTTT. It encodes CASSLDGGPSSGNTIYF.